The 32 T cell receptor beta chains given below trace back to one sample, sequenced in a study of shared clonotypes between healthy human individuals. Repertoires were generated with immunoSEQ multiplex PCR, while TCRdb's copy carries only in-frame clones and drops some. The sample lists nearly 2 million clones; over 85% were seen once. Naive CD8 cells were CD45RO-negative, positively selected for CCR7, excluding terminally differentiated effector memory CD45RA+ cells. Sequencing was done on a sample of naive CD8+ T cells sorted from blood. The receptors originated from a man between 18 and 29 years old in good health.

The chain carries TRBV27 and TRBJ1-2; possible D gene TRBD1, 5 bases. The germline V and J ends were trimmed by 1 base and 7 bases, with 13 bases remaining between them. The CDR3 is made up of 14 amino acids. Germline values: CDR1 MNHEY, CDR2 SMNVEV (reference sequence). The CDR3 is CASSLFGGSVGYTF. CDR3 bases: TGTGCCAGCAGTTTATTCGGGGGGTCAGTTGGCTACACCTTC.

V is TRBV19 and J is TRBJ2-7; 8 bases agree with TRBD1. J gave up 2 bases and V 3 bases, and 6 bases lay outside the gene matches. CDR3 length equals 15 residues. In germline, CDR1 is LNHDA, CDR2 SQIVND (reference sequence). The CDR3 here is CASSIRQGATYEQYF. The DNA of the CDR3 is TGTGCCAGTAGTATTCGGCAGGGGGCAACCTACGAGCAGTACTTC.

The chain recombines TRBV7-9 with TRBJ2-3; tentative D call: TRBD1 (5 bases). Between the trimmed V and J ends, which lost 5 bases and 0 bases, there was a span of 12 bases. Looked up from germline, CDR1 is SEHNR and CDR2 is FQNEAQ (reference sequence). The length of the CDR3 is 15 residues. The CDR3 DNA reads as TGTGCCAGCAGCGCACCAGGGTCTAGCACAGATACGCAGTATTTT. As protein: CASSAPGSSTDTQYF.

The chain links TRBV9 to TRBJ2-2; D not resolved. CDR3 size: 15 residues. V lost 3 bases, J lost 2 bases, and 11 bases lay in between. Germline assignment: CDR1 SGDLS and CDR2 YYNGEE. The CDR3 spells CASSAADQNTGELFF. CDR3 nucleotides: TGTGCCAGCAGCGCCGCCGACCAAAACACCGGGGAGCTGTTTTTT. Variable domain in full (rest from reference TRBV9 and TRBJ2-2): DSGVTQTPKHLITATGQRVTLRCSPRSGDLSVYWYQQSLDQGLQFLIQYYNGEERAKGNILERFSAQQFPDLHSELNLSSLELGDSALYFCASSAADQNTGELFFGEGSRLTVL.

The chain combines TRBV7-8 with TRBJ2-7; TRBD2 matches at 7 bases. Germline values: CDR1 SGHVS, CDR2 FQNEAQ. J was trimmed by 7 bases and V by 4 bases; bases with no gene match: 7. There are 13 residues in the CDR3. CDR3 sequence (DNA): TGTGCCAGCAGCTATAGGGAGGGCCTAGAGCAGTACTTC. Translation gives CASSYREGLEQYF.

This clone showed up just once. The chain combines TRBV2 with TRBJ2-7; D is possibly TRBD1 or TRBD2 (5 bases each). CDR1 and CDR2 (germline): SNHLY, FYNNEI. Trimming cost V 8 bases and J 5 bases, with 22 bases left between them. CDR3 length: 15 residues. CDR3 sequence (DNA): TGTGCCAGCGATGGCGGCCCTGGGGGAGATGACGAGCAGTACTTC. It codes for CASDGGPGGDDEQYF.

The CDR3 is CASSPRANQETQYF. For the CDR3, the DNA is TGTGCCAGCAGCCCGCGGGCTAACCAAGAGACCCAGTACTTC. This chain joins TRBV9 and TRBJ2-5, with D maybe TRBD2 (5 bases). Trimming left V 4 bases short and J 0 bases short, with 10 bases between. The CDR3 contains 14 residues. Germline CDR1 and CDR2: SGDLS and YYNGEE.

This rearrangement joins TRBV19 to TRBJ2-1; 7 bases line up with TRBD2. The CDR3 totals 15 residues. J lost 6 bases, V lost 3 bases, and 8 bases had no gene match. The germline CDR1 and CDR2 sequences are LNHDA and SQIVND (reference sequence). CDR3 sequence reads: CASSIGPAGTNEQFF. Here the CDR3 DNA reads TGTGCCAGTAGTATTGGCCCAGCGGGGACCAATGAGCAGTTCTTC.

The chain employs TRBV4-1 and TRBJ1-4; a possible D gene is TRBD1 (5 bases). Germline lookup yields CDR1 MGHRA and CDR2 YSYEKL. Trimming shortened V by 4 bases and J by 7 bases, and 16 bases separated the two germline ends. This CDR3 comprises 15 residues. The CDR3 DNA follows: TGCGCCAGCAGCCCGGGACCTAACGTAGGTGAAAAACTGTTTTTT. This gives the protein CASSPGPNVGEKLFF.

V is TRBV7-9 and J is TRBJ2-7, with 9 bases identical to TRBD1. CDR3 length: 14 amino acids. Per the germline V gene, CDR1 is SEHNR and CDR2 is FQNEAQ (reference sequence). V lost 6 bases to trimming and J lost 7 bases; unmatched junction nucleotides: 10. This CDR3 is CASRRTGDPREQYF. CDR3 sequence (DNA): TGTGCCAGCAGACGGACAGGGGATCCTCGAGAGCAGTACTTC.

A word on this clone: At the DNA level, this CDR3 is encoded by other sequences in the same sample as well. V usage is TRBV7-9 and J usage is TRBJ2-7; D uncertain. The CDR3 is made up of 12 amino acids. V lost 1 base to trimming and J lost 3 bases, with 4 bases between them. The germline V gene has CDR1 SEHNR and CDR2 FQNEAQ (reference sequence). Here the CDR3 DNA reads TGTGCCAGCAGCTTAGTGAGCTACGAGCAGTACTTC. Translation gives CASSLVSYEQYF.

V gene TRBV27 combines with J gene TRBJ1-2; a weak D match, TRBD1 (6 bases). This CDR3 is 15 amino acids long. Trimming removed 0 bases from V and 4 bases from J, with 12 bases in between. CDR1 and CDR2 from the germline V gene are MNHEY and SMNVEV (reference sequence). CDR3 protein: CASSLSPTGVYGYTF. Written as DNA, the CDR3 is TGTGCCAGCAGTTTATCCCCGACAGGTGTCTATGGCTACACCTTC.

Remarks on this clone: The sample holds other DNA sequences that translate to the same CDR3. V is TRBV27 and J is TRBJ2-7; D unresolved. The germline V gene encodes CDR1 MNHEY and CDR2 SMNVEV (reference sequence). The CDR3 has 14 residues. Deletions cut 2 bases from V and 2 bases from J, with 10 bases between. For the CDR3, the DNA is TGTGCCAGCAGTTTAAAAGGACCTCCCTACGAGCAGTACTTC. It yields the protein CASSLKGPPYEQYF.

The J gene is TRBJ2-7, the V gene TRBV30; 9 bases fit TRBD1. The ends lost 1 base at V and 3 bases at J; junction bases unmatched: 4. CDR3 size: 14 residues. The germline V gene has CDR1 GTSNPN and CDR2 SVGIG (reference sequence). CDR3 residues: CAWSALDRGYEQYF. The CDR3 DNA reads as TGTGCCTGGAGTGCCCTGGACAGGGGCTACGAGCAGTACTTC.

This clone appeared a single time. The V and J genes are TRBV6-5 and TRBJ2-7, with a weak D call TRBD1 (6 bases). In germline, CDR1 is MNHEY, CDR2 SVGAGI. This CDR3 spans 14 amino acids. The V gene lost 6 bases and the J gene lost 6 bases, with 18 bases spanning the gap. The CDR3 sequence: CASRILEDRSEQYF. CDR3 bases: TGTGCCAGCAGGATCCTCGAGGACAGAAGCGAGCAGTACTTC.

The chain links TRBV5-1 to TRBJ2-5; D perhaps matches TRBD1 (5 bases). Trimming removed 1 base at V and 5 bases at J, with 9 bases between. The CDR3 contains 13 residues. Germline-derived CDR1 and CDR2 are SGHRS and YFSETQ. CDR3 nucleotides: TGCGCCAGCAGCTTGTGGGCAGGGGAGACCCAGTACTTC. Translating gives CASSLWAGETQYF.

The genes are TRBV27 and TRBJ2-4; 9 nucleotides align to TRBD1. The V gene's germline CDR1 is MNHEY and CDR2 SMNVEV (reference sequence). With 3 bases clipped from V and 5 bases from J, the junction kept 11 bases outside the gene matches. There are 17 residues in the CDR3. CDR3 bases: TGTGCCAGCAGTTTCCTCGCCGACAGGGGGGGGCAAAACATTCAGTACTTC. It yields the protein CASSFLADRGGQNIQYF.

The genes are TRBV30 and TRBJ2-2; D remains ambiguous. The CDR3 contains 14 residues. Germline assignment: CDR1 GTSNPN and CDR2 SVGIG (reference sequence). The V gene lost 0 bases and the J gene lost 3 bases, with 8 bases spanning the gap. The CDR3 region is CAWSVDFYTGELFF. In DNA form, the CDR3 reads TGTGCCTGGAGTGTAGACTTTTACACCGGGGAGCTGTTTTTT.

This clone occurred once. The CDR3 loop is CSVVWGGRGYEQYF. CDR3 bases: TGCAGCGTTGTCTGGGGCGGGAGAGGTTACGAGCAGTACTTC. The chain employs TRBV29-1 and TRBJ2-5; 7 bases are a match to TRBD2. The J call is uncertain, as TRBJ2-7 better fits the DNA end. The CDR3 covers 14 residues. Germline CDR1 is SQVTM and CDR2 is ANQGSEA.

This rearrangement joins TRBV6-5 to TRBJ2-7, with D possibly TRBD1 on 6 matching bases. The CDR3 is made up of 14 amino acids. Trimming shortened V by 6 bases and J by 5 bases, and 17 bases separated the two germline ends. CDR1 and CDR2 from the germline V gene are MNHEY and SVGAGI. In nucleotides, the CDR3 is TGTGCCAGCAGCTACGGGTCAGGGGCGGACGAGCAGTACTTC. It encodes CASSYGSGADEQYF.

The chain has TRBV9 and TRBJ2-1; 7 bases are a match to TRBD2. With V trimmed by 2 bases and J by 7 bases, 9 bases remained unmatched. This CDR3 is built from 15 residues. Germline loops: CDR1 SGDLS, CDR2 YYNGEE. The CDR3 DNA follows: TGTGCCAGCAGCGTCAGCGGGATAGGGGATAATGAGCAGTTCTTC. Protein: CASSVSGIGDNEQFF.

The V gene is TRBV28, the J gene TRBJ1-5; D gene unclear. This CDR3 comprises 16 residues. The germline V and J ends were trimmed by 3 bases and 0 bases, with 12 bases remaining between them. The germline V gene has CDR1 MDHEN and CDR2 SYDVKM. In DNA, the CDR3 is TGTGCCAGCAGTTTCTTGTCAGGAGGTAGCAATCAGCCCCAGCATTTT. Its translation is CASSFLSGGSNQPQHF.

V usage is TRBV9 and J usage is TRBJ2-2; D may be TRBD1 or TRBD2 (6 bases each). CDR3 length equals 14 residues. The germline gives CDR1 SGDLS, CDR2 YYNGEE. V lost 3 bases and J 5 bases, leaving 11 bases between the germline ends. In DNA form, the CDR3 reads TGTGCCAGCAGCGCCTCGGGGGCGACCGGGGAGCTGTTTTTT. This gives the protein CASSASGATGELFF.

The rearrangement uses TRBV4-1 and TRBJ2-5; D tentatively reads TRBD1 or TRBD2 (5 bases each). Germline V gene lookup returns CDR1 MGHRA and CDR2 YSYEKL. This CDR3 is built from 15 residues. V was cut by 2 bases and J by 5 bases, with 15 bases left in between. The CDR3 is CASSQPHGAEETQYF. Here the CDR3 DNA reads TGCGCCAGCAGCCAACCCCACGGGGCTGAGGAGACCCAGTACTTC.

This clone was recorded only once. Written as DNA, the CDR3 is TGCGCCAGCAGCCCCCGACAGGGGAAGAGCTCCTACGAGCAGTACTTC. Encoded protein: CASSPRQGKSSYEQYF. This chain connects TRBV4-1 to TRBJ2-7, with 8 bases that match TRBD1. V lost 4 bases to trimming and J lost 0 bases; unmatched junction nucleotides: 8. In germline, CDR1 is MGHRA, CDR2 YSYEKL. The CDR3 has 16 residues.

This chain joins TRBV28 and TRBJ1-5; D is uncertain. The germline gives CDR1 MDHEN, CDR2 SYDVKM. With 6 bases removed from V and 0 bases from J, the gap between germline ends came to 12 bases. The length of the CDR3 is 15 residues. Written as DNA, the CDR3 is TGTGCCAGCAGCCCTGCGGGAGGTAGCAATCAGCCCCAGCATTTT. It is translated as CASSPAGGSNQPQHF.

A single count supports this clone. The V gene is TRBV7-8, the J gene TRBJ2-7; D not resolved. V lost 0 bases to trimming and J lost 2 bases, with 8 bases between them. This CDR3 contains 14 residues. Germline V lookup: CDR1 SGHVS, CDR2 FQNEAQ. CDR3 region: CASSLAAEAYEQYF. The CDR3, as DNA: TGTGCCAGCAGCTTAGCGGCTGAGGCCTACGAGCAGTACTTC. The whole variable domain, filled in from reference TRBV7-8 and TRBJ2-7, reads GAGVSQSPRYKVAKRGQDVALRCDPISGHVSLFWYQQALGQGPEFLTYFQNEAQLDKSGLPSDRFFAERPEGSVSTLKIQRTQQEDSAVYLCASSLAAEAYEQYFGPGTRLTVT.

V and J are TRBV9 and TRBJ2-1, with 9 bases identical to TRBD2. The germline V gene encodes CDR1 SGDLS and CDR2 YYNGEE. The length of the CDR3 is 16 residues. Trimming took 0 bases from V and 6 from J; bases not matched to a gene: 7. The CDR3 is CASSVGLAGALNEQFF. The CDR3 bases are TGTGCCAGCAGCGTAGGATTAGCGGGAGCTCTCAATGAGCAGTTCTTC.

V and J are TRBV5-4 and TRBJ1-1; D not certain. This CDR3 has 12 amino acids. The V end lost 0 bases, the J end lost 6 bases, and 6 bases lay between the germline ends. CDR1 and CDR2 from the germline V gene are SGHNT and YYREEE (reference sequence). CDR3 sequence reads: CASSLGLAEAFF. The CDR3 DNA is TGTGCCAGCAGCTTGGGACTCGCTGAAGCTTTCTTT.

The rearrangement uses TRBV6-5 and TRBJ2-7, with TRBD1 as a possible D gene (6 bases). Germline assignment: CDR1 MNHEY and CDR2 SVGAGI. CDR3 length: 13 residues. V dropped 5 bases and J dropped 3 bases, with 11 bases sitting between them. CDR3 in DNA: TGTGCCAGCAGTCCCGACAGGTTCTACGAGCAGTACTTC. Residues: CASSPDRFYEQYF.

The rearrangement uses TRBV6-1 and TRBJ2-7, with no clear D. The V end lost 3 bases, the J end lost 1 base, and 7 bases lay between the germline ends. CDR3 length equals 13 residues. The germline gives CDR1 MNHNS, CDR2 SASEGT. The CDR3 sequence is CASSDYVSYEQYF. Written as DNA, the CDR3 is TGTGCCAGCAGTGATTATGTATCCTACGAGCAGTACTTC.

This sequence joins TRBV10-2 and TRBJ2-7, with a possible D match to TRBD2 (5 bases). The V and J ends lost 3 bases and 4 bases respectively, with 19 bases between them. CDR1 and CDR2 (germline): WSHSY, SAAADI. The CDR3 sequence is 16 residues long. CDR3 nucleotide sequence: TGCGCCAGCAGTGATGGGATCGGGGTGACCCCTTACGAGCAGTACTTC. Amino acids: CASSDGIGVTPYEQYF.